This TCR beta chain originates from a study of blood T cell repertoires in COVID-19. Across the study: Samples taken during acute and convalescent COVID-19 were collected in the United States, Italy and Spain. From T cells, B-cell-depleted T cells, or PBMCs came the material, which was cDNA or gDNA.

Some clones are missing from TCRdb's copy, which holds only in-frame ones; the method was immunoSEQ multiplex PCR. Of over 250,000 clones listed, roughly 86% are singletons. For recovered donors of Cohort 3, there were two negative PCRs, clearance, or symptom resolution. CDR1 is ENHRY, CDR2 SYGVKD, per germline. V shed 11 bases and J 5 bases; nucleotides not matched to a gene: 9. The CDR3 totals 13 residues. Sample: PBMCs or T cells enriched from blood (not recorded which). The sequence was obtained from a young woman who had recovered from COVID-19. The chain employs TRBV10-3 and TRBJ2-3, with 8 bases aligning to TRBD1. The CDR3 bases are TGTGCCGCCGGCCAGGGGGCGGGAGATACGCAGTATTTT. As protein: CAAGQGAGDTQYF.